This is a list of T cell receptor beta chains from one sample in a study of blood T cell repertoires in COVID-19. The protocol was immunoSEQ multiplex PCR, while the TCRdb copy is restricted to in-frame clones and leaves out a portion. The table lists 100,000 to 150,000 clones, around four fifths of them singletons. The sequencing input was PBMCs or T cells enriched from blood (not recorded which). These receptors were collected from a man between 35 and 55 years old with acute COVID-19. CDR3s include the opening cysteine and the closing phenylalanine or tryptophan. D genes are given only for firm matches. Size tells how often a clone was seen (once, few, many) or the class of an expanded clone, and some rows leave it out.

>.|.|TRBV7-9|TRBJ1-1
CASSLARVGLTEAFF
TGTGCCAGCAGCTTAGCGCGGGTCGGATTAACTGAAGCTTTCTTT
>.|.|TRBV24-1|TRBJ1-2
CATSDSLRDYGYTF
TGTGCCACCAGTGATTCCCTACGGGACTATGGCTACACCTTC
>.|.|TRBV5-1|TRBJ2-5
CASSVGRGGETQYF
TGCGCCAGCAGCGTAGGTAGGGGTGGCGAGACCCAGTACTTC
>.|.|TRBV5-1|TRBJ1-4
CASSSSPGTATNEKLFF
TGCGCCAGCAGCTCGTCGCCAGGAACCGCAACTAATGAAAAACTGTTTTTT
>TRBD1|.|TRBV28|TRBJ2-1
CADSRRQGNNEQFF
TGTGCCGACAGCCGGCGACAGGGGAACAATGAGCAGTTCTTC
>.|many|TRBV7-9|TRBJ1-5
CASSRGDQPQHF
TGTGCCAGCAGCCGGGGGGATCAGCCCCAGCATTTT
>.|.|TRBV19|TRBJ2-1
CASSHITADNEQFF
TGTGCCAGTAGTCATATTACGGCGGACAATGAGCAGTTCTTC
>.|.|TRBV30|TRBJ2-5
CAWSSGGLETQYF
TGTGCCTGGAGTTCCGGGGGGCTGGAGACCCAGTACTTC
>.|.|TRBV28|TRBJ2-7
CASSFTHGRGQFYEQYF
TGTGCCAGCAGTTTCACCCATGGGCGGGGACAGTTCTACGAGCAGTACTTC
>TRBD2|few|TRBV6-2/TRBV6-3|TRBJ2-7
CASSPLGLGNYEQYF
TGTGCCAGCAGTCCACTCGGACTAGGAAACTACGAGCAGTACTTC
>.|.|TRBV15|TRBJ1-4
CATSRHQVLEKLFF
TGTGCCACCAGCAGACATCAGGTGCTAGAAAAACTGTTTTTT
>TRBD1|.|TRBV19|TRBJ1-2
CASSGPGQVYGYTF
TGTGCCAGTAGTGGTCCCGGACAGGTCTATGGCTACACCTTC
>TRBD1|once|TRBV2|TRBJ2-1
CASSRRQGAKNEQFF
TGTGCCAGCAGTCGAAGACAGGGGGCGAAGAATGAGCAGTTCTTC
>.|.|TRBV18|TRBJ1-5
CASSNGLNQPQHF
TGTGCCAGCTCCAATGGACTTAATCAGCCCCAGCATTTT
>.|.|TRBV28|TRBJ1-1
CASIKGGAGTEAFF
TGTGCCAGCATTAAAGGAGGGGCTGGAACTGAAGCTTTCTTT
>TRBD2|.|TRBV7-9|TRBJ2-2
CASSSLLAGEPGELFF
TGTGCCAGCAGCTCGCTACTAGCGGGAGAGCCCGGGGAGCTGTTTTTT
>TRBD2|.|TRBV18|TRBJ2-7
CASSPRGLAGGQTYEQYF
TGTGCCAGCTCACCACGGGGTCTAGCGGGAGGACAGACCTACGAGCAGTACTTC
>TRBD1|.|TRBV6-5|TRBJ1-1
CASLPLSGGDTEAFF
TGTGCCAGCCTTCCCCTTTCAGGGGGCGACACTGAAGCTTTCTTT
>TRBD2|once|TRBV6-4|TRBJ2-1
CASSEASSGRNEQFF
TGTGCCAGCAGTGAGGCATCCAGCGGGAGAAATGAGCAGTTCTTC
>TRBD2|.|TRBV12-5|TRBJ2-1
CASDLVRTSGSFNNEQFF
TGTGCTAGTGATTTGGTACGGACTAGCGGGAGTTTCAACAATGAGCAGTTCTTC
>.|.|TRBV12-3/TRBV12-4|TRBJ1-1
CASSKQVNTEAFF
TGTGCCAGCAGTAAACAGGTGAACACTGAAGCTTTCTTT
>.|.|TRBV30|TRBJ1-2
CAWGQVGGDGYTF
TGTGCCTGGGGCCAAGTGGGGGGAGACGGCTACACCTTC
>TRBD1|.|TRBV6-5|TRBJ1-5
CAAGQGYQPQHF
TGTGCCGCGGGACAGGGGTATCAGCCCCAGCATTTT
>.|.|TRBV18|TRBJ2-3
CASSPPSTPSTDTQYF
TGTGCCAGCTCACCACCGTCAACTCCCAGCACAGATACGCAGTATTTT
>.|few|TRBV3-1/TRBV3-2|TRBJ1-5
CASSRGSGEQPQHF
TGTGCCAGCAGCCGCGGATCTGGGGAGCAGCCCCAGCATTTT
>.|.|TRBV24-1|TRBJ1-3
CATRDAPGTIYF
TGTGCCACCAGGGACGCTCCGGGAACCATATATTTT
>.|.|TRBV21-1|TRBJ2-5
CASSPLIPPETQYF
TGTGCCAGCAGCCCTCTAATCCCTCCAGAGACCCAGTACTTC
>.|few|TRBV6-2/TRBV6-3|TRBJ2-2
CASSPGVTGELFF
TGTGCCAGCAGCCCCGGGGTAACCGGGGAGCTGTTTTTT
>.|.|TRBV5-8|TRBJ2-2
CASSPGFGELFF
TGTGCCAGCAGCCCAGGGTTCGGGGAGCTGTTTTTT
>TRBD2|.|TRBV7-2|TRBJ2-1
CASSLAPQREGDEQFF
TGTGCCAGCAGCTTAGCCCCCCAGCGGGAGGGCGATGAGCAGTTCTTC
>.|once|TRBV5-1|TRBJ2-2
CASSLWGPTSNTGELFF
TGCGCCAGCAGCTTGTGGGGACCTACTAGCAACACCGGGGAGCTGTTTTTT
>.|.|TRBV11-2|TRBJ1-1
CASSLVQDTEAFF
TGTGCCAGCAGCTTAGTACAGGACACTGAAGCTTTCTTT
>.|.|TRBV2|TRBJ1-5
CASSKGAVEVPQHF
TGTGCCAGCAGTAAGGGAGCGGTAGAGGTGCCCCAGCATTTT
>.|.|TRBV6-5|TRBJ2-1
CASSYGLGSYNEQFF
TGTGCCAGCAGTTACGGTCTAGGATCCTACAATGAGCAGTTCTTC
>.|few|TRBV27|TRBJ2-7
CASSSDGLARYEQYF
TGTGCCAGCAGTTCCGATGGGCTAGCGCGCTACGAGCAGTACTTC
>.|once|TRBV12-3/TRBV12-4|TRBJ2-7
CASSLSGIGEQYF
TGTGCCAGCAGTTTATCCGGGATCGGTGAGCAGTACTTC
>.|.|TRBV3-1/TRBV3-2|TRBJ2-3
CASSAGYSTDTQYF
TGTGCCAGCAGCGCAGGGTATAGCACAGATACGCAGTATTTT
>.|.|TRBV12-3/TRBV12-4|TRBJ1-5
CASSRVGQPQHF
TGTGCCAGCAGTCGCGTCGGTCAGCCCCAGCATTTT
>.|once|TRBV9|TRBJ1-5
CASSASGAPNQPQHF
TGTGCCAGCAGCGCCTCAGGGGCTCCCAACCAGCCCCAGCATTTT
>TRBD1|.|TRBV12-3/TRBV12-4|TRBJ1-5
CASSQGTGALVHF
TGTGCCAGCAGCCAAGGGACAGGGGCCCTCGTCCATTTT
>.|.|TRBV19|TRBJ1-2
CASSRGSTPYGYTF
TGTGCCAGTAGTCGGGGAAGTACCCCTTATGGCTACACCTTC
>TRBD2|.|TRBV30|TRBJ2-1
CAWRSGVGVNEQFF
TGTGCCTGGAGAAGCGGGGTGGGTGTAAATGAGCAGTTCTTC
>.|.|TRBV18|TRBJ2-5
CASSPGDIIQETQYF
TGTGCCAGCTCACCAGGGGACATTATCCAAGAGACCCAGTACTTC
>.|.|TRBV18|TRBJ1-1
CASSPTELEAFF
TGTGCCAGCTCACCAACAGAGCTTGAAGCTTTCTTT
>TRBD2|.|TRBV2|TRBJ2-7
CASSDTSGAYEQYF
TGTGCCAGCAGTGACACTAGCGGGGCCTACGAGCAGTACTTC
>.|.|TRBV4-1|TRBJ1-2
CASSQDLMAGYTF
TGCGCCAGCAGCCAAGATCTCATGGCTGGCTACACCTTC
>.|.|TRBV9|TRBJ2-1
CASSVVDRAYNEQFF
TGTGCCAGCAGCGTAGTAGACAGAGCCTACAATGAGCAGTTCTTC
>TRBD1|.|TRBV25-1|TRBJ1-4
CASSDGGQGYEKLFF
TGTGCCAGCAGTGATGGGGGACAGGGTTATGAAAAACTGTTTTTT
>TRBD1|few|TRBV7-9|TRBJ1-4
CASSRPGQGGKLFF
TGTGCCAGCAGCCGTCCGGGACAGGGAGGGAAACTGTTTTTT
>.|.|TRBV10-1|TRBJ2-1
CASSELASYNEQFF
TGCGCCAGCAGTGAGCTAGCATCCTACAATGAGCAGTTCTTC
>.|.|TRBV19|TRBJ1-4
CASSVNRDEKLFF
TGTGCCAGTAGTGTTAACAGGGATGAAAAACTGTTTTTT